This entry lists 32 T cell receptor beta chains sequenced from one sample in a study of T cells in Graves' hyperthyroidism and ophthalmopathy. Authors of the study amplified TCR beta CDR3 regions from RNA transcripts. TCR CDR3 underwent first-round RT-PCR with the HTBI primer set. TCRdb re-called the multiplex PCR reads through MiXCR, storing one row per CDR3 protein. The sample holds more than 500,000 distinct CDR3 sequences, approximately 15% seen once. Sequencing was done on a sample of blood. These receptors came from a woman aged 40-49 years with Graves' ophthalmopathy.

A remark on this clonotype: A much larger clonotype is one base distant, so this may be a read error. The chain links TRBV6-1 to TRBJ2-6; D is tentatively TRBD1 or TRBD2 (5 bases each). The CDR3 consists of 15 residues. Germline V gene sequence: CDR1 MNHNS, CDR2 SASEGT. DNA of the CDR3: TGTGCCAGCAGTGATCGGGGCTCTGGGGCCAACGTCCTGAGTTTC. Translating it yields CASSDRGSGANVLSF.

The chain is built from TRBV12-3 or TRBV12-4 and TRBJ2-7, with 8 bases aligning to TRBD1. The CDR3 sequence is 16 residues long. The J segment lost 3 bases and the V segment lost 6 bases, leaving 13 bases of the junction unmatched. The CDR3 loop is CASSLRTGTIIYEQYF. DNA for the CDR3: TGTGCCAGCAGCCTCCGGACAGGGACGATCATCTACGAGCAGTACTTC.

The V and J genes are TRBV28 and TRBJ1-2; TRBD1 agrees at 8 bases. Germline CDR1 and CDR2: MDHEN and SYDVKM. V gave up 6 bases and J gave up 9 bases; unmatched junction bases: 9. The CDR3 is 13 amino acids. CDR3 DNA sequence: TGTGCCAGCAGCGCCGGGACAGGCTCGAGCTACACCTTC. This sequence encodes CASSAGTGSSYTF.

This clonotype came up many times. This sequence joins TRBV6-1 and TRBJ2-7; 9 bases align to TRBD1. The CDR3 is 15 amino acids. Looked up from germline, CDR1 is MNHNS and CDR2 is SASEGT. The V gene end was trimmed by 2 bases and the J gene end by 3 bases; junction bases not matched to a gene: 5. The CDR3 reads CASSETGTGYYEQYF. In DNA form, the CDR3 reads TGTGCCAGCAGTGAAACCGGGACAGGGTACTACGAGCAGTACTTC.

At least ten counts were recorded for this clonotype. The chain recombines TRBV6-4 with TRBJ2-2, with 9 bases matching TRBD1. V shed 2 bases, J shed 5 bases, and the junction held 6 bases outside the gene matches. The CDR3 is 16 amino acids. Germline lookup yields CDR1 MRHNA and CDR2 SNTAGT. The CDR3 here is CASSDPVGTGTGELFF. CDR3 DNA: TGTGCCAGCAGTGACCCTGTAGGGACAGGGACCGGGGAGCTGTTTTTT.

This clonotype was counted only a few times. Here the CDR3 DNA reads TGTGCCAGCAGTAACAGGGGGCAGCGAGGAAACACCATATATTTT. As protein: CASSNRGQRGNTIYF. The chain recombines TRBV6-5 with TRBJ1-3, with 9 bases matching TRBD1. Germline V gene data show CDR1 as MNHEY and CDR2 as SVGAGI. CDR3 length: 15 residues. V lost 5 bases, J lost 4 bases, and 6 bases stayed unmatched.

The rearrangement links TRBV12-3 or TRBV12-4 to TRBJ2-5, with 7 bases lining up with TRBD1. The trim removed 5 bases at V and 1 base at J, leaving 7 bases unmatched. This CDR3 comprises 15 residues. CDR3 in DNA: TGTGCCAGCAGTATAAAAACAGGGGCCCAAGAGACCCAGTACTTC. Translated: CASSIKTGAQETQYF.

This clonotype occurred many times. The chain uses TRBV7-9 and TRBJ2-5; no clear D. V was cut by 0 bases and J by 0 bases, with 8 bases left in between. In germline, CDR1 is SEHNR, CDR2 FQNEAQ (reference sequence). The length of the CDR3 is 15 residues. CDR3 sequence reads: CASSLALGYQETQYF. The CDR3 nucleotides read TGTGCCAGCAGCTTAGCCCTAGGGTACCAAGAGACCCAGTACTTC.

As for this clonotype: A clone one base away is much larger, so this may be a read error. This chain links TRBV20-1 with TRBJ2-5; a weak D match, TRBD1 (6 bases). Per the germline V gene, CDR1 is DFQATT and CDR2 is SNEGSKA (reference sequence). This CDR3 is 12 amino acids long. CDR3 amino acids: CSGQTRQETQYF. CDR3 coding DNA: TGCAGCGGACAGACCCGCCAAGAGACCCAGTACTTC.

This clonotype was counted at least ten times. The chain links TRBV5-1 to TRBJ1-1; TRBD1 might be the D (5 bases). Germline V gives CDR1 SGHRS, CDR2 YFSETQ. Deletions cut 4 bases from V and 1 base from J, with 8 bases between. This CDR3 is built from 13 residues. CDR3 sequence reads: CASSTGANTEAFF. CDR3 in DNA: TGCGCCAGCAGCACCGGGGCGAACACTGAAGCTTTCTTT.

This sequence joins TRBV19 and TRBJ1-3; the D gene is possibly TRBD1 (5 bases). Germline V lookup: CDR1 LNHDA, CDR2 SQIVND (reference sequence). With 6 bases removed from V and 0 bases from J, the gap between germline ends came to 15 bases. There are 16 residues in the CDR3. The CDR3 DNA reads TGTGCCAGTAGCCCAGGGTCTTCCTTCTCTGGAAACACCATATATTTT. As protein: CASSPGSSFSGNTIYF.

In its sample, this clonotype was seen many times. This chain connects TRBV6-2 or TRBV6-3 to TRBJ2-7, with D hard to call. This CDR3 comprises 13 residues. Germline CDR1 and CDR2: MNHEY and SVGEGT. V lost 7 bases to trimming and J lost 4 bases, with 14 bases between them. This chain's CDR3 is CASTHPQKYEQYF. DNA for the CDR3: TGTGCCAGCACCCACCCTCAAAAGTACGAGCAGTACTTC.

This clonotype was counted at least ten times. The rearrangement links TRBV6-5 to TRBJ1-6, with a weak D call TRBD1 (6 bases). The CDR3 spans 15 residues. From germline, CDR1 is MNHEY and CDR2 SVGAGI. Trimming removed 5 bases at V and 4 bases at J, with 12 bases between. The DNA of the CDR3 is TGTGCCAGCAGTAGGGACATAGGATATAATTCACCCCTCCACTTT. It encodes CASSRDIGYNSPLHF.

In this sample, this clonotype turned up many times. The CDR3 coding sequence is TGTGCCAGCAGTTTATCCGCAGGGCGGGAGACCCAGTACTTC. Its translation: CASSLSAGRETQYF. The chain links TRBV12-3 or TRBV12-4 to TRBJ2-5; TRBD1 might be the D (5 bases). Trimming pared 2 bases from V and 5 bases from J, leaving 12 bases between. The CDR3 spans 14 residues.

The chain joins TRBV4-2 to TRBJ2-7; D is possibly TRBD2 (6 bases). Germline V gene lookup returns CDR1 LGHNA and CDR2 YNFKEQ. The CDR3 contains 17 residues. The V end lost 0 bases, the J end lost 3 bases, and 18 bases lay between the germline ends. CDR3 residues: CASSQDPGLPTVYEQYF. CDR3 bases: TGTGCCAGCAGCCAAGATCCGGGACTCCCTACCGTCTACGAGCAGTACTTC.

This clonotype showed up just a few times. V and J are TRBV27 and TRBJ1-3; the D is unclear. Germline values: CDR1 MNHEY, CDR2 SMNVEV (reference sequence). Between the trimmed V and J ends, which lost 1 base and 0 bases, there was a span of 7 bases. The CDR3 consists of 15 residues. In DNA form, the CDR3 reads TGTGCCAGCAGTTTATATCGGACCTCTGGAAACACCATATATTTT. As protein: CASSLYRTSGNTIYF.

This clonotype occurred once. The V call is TRBV28, the J call TRBJ1-1, with D possibly being TRBD1 (5 bases). The CDR3 totals 13 residues. Germline CDR1 is MDHEN and CDR2 is SYDVKM. V gave up 7 bases and J gave up 6 bases, with 15 bases separating them. The chain's CDR3 is CASNLGDIAEAFF. For the CDR3, the DNA is TGTGCCAGCAACTTAGGGGATATCGCTGAAGCTTTCTTT.

The sample holds many counts of this clonotype. J is TRBJ1-3 and V is TRBV6-5; D not resolved. Looked up from germline, CDR1 is MNHEY and CDR2 is SVGAGI. The CDR3 sequence is 16 residues long. V lost 0 bases and J lost 2, with 11 bases in between. CDR3 sequence: CASSYSRAGPGNTIYF. CDR3 nucleotides: TGTGCCAGCAGTTACTCTCGGGCCGGCCCTGGAAACACCATATATTTT.

This clonotype was found many times. The gene calls are TRBV6-2 or TRBV6-3 and TRBJ2-5, with TRBD1 matching over 8 bases. The CDR3 totals 14 residues. Germline lookup yields CDR1 MNHEY and CDR2 SVGEGT. After removal of 5 bases from V and 1 base from J, the junction contained 3 bases not matched to a gene. The CDR3 DNA is TGTGCCAGCAGTACAGGGGGAGGCCAAGAGACCCAGTACTTC. It is translated as CASSTGGGQETQYF.

The chain has TRBV28 and TRBJ2-7, with D perhaps TRBD1 or TRBD2 (7 bases each). The CDR3 sequence is 13 residues long. CDR1 is MDHEN and CDR2 is SYDVKM in the germline V gene. The V and J ends lost 10 bases and 5 bases respectively, with 18 bases between them. CDR3 sequence: CATEDREGDEQYF. Here the CDR3 DNA reads TGTGCCACCGAAGACAGGGAGGGTGACGAGCAGTACTTC.

This clonotype was seen at least ten times. The chain has TRBV27 and TRBJ2-5; 9 nucleotides agree with TRBD2. Per the germline V gene, CDR1 is MNHEY and CDR2 is SMNVEV (reference sequence). The V and J ends lost 5 bases and 5 bases, in that order; junction bases with no gene match: 6. This CDR3 has 14 amino acids. CDR3 in DNA: TGTGCCAGCAGTCTCTTAGCGGGAGACGAGACCCAGTACTTC. Translated, it gives CASSLLAGDETQYF.

This clonotype was counted ten times or more. This rearrangement joins TRBV12-3 or TRBV12-4 to TRBJ2-2; D gene ambiguous. Trimming stripped 0 bases from V and 5 bases from J, with 13 bases between. The CDR3 loop spans 16 amino acids. CDR3 residues: CASSLAMRFTTGELFF. CDR3 DNA sequence: TGTGCCAGCAGTTTAGCAATGAGGTTTACGACCGGGGAGCTGTTTTTT.

This clonotype was seen more than once but under ten times. V and J are TRBV12-3 or TRBV12-4 and TRBJ1-2, with D possibly TRBD1 on 6 matching bases. Trimming took 5 bases from V and 5 from J, leaving 18 bases between them. This CDR3 has 15 residues. CDR3 in DNA: TGTGCCAGCAGTGAAATCCGGGGGGCGCGGTATGGCTACACCTTC. This gives the protein CASSEIRGARYGYTF.

This clonotype has ten or more counts. The chain employs TRBV7-9 and TRBJ2-7; D unclear. The V end was cut by 5 bases, the J end by 0 bases, with 8 bases between. CDR1 is SEHNR, CDR2 FQNEAQ, per germline (reference sequence). CDR3 length: 13 residues. CDR3 sequence: CASSRTDSYEQYF. CDR3 coding DNA: TGTGCCAGCAGCCGTACAGACTCCTACGAGCAGTACTTC.

Ten or more counts support this clonotype. The chain combines TRBV29-1 with TRBJ2-5; D is ambiguous. This CDR3 is built from 12 residues. V was cut by 0 bases and J by 3 bases, with 5 bases left in between. The germline CDR1 and CDR2 sequences are SQVTM and ANQGSEA. CDR3 bases: TGCAGCGTTGAAGACAAGGAAGAGACCCAGTACTTC. Encoded protein: CSVEDKEETQYF.

Only a few counts were recorded for this clonotype. The chain joins TRBV12-3 or TRBV12-4 to TRBJ2-5; a possible D gene is TRBD2 (6 bases). V was cut by 6 bases and J by 1 base, with 15 bases left in between. The CDR3 is 15 residues long. The CDR3 is CASSNLGTSQETQYF. CDR3 nucleotides: TGTGCCAGCAGCAACTTAGGGACTTCCCAAGAGACCCAGTACTTC.

This clonotype was recorded a few times. The chain combines TRBV14 with TRBJ1-2, with D uncertain. CDR1 SGHDN and CDR2 FVKESK come from the germline V gene. Trimming left V 1 base short and J 3 bases short, with 6 bases between. The CDR3 spans 13 residues. The CDR3 sequence: CASSQGWDYGYTF. For the CDR3, the DNA is TGTGCCAGCAGCCAAGGGTGGGACTATGGCTACACCTTC.

This clonotype was recorded at least ten times. The chain employs TRBV30 and TRBJ1-5; tentative D call: TRBD1 (6 bases). The CDR3 runs to 15 residues. V was cut by 4 bases and J by 6 bases, with 19 bases left in between. CDR1 is GTSNPN and CDR2 is SVGIG in the germline V gene (reference sequence). CDR3 amino acids: CAWNGGAGSGQPQHF. CDR3 coding DNA: TGTGCCTGGAATGGGGGGGCCGGTTCGGGTCAGCCCCAGCATTTT.

This clonotype occurred many times. The CDR3: CAITDGQGGEQYF. The CDR3 DNA reads TGTGCCATCACCGACGGACAGGGAGGCGAGCAGTACTTC. V usage is TRBV10-3 and J usage is TRBJ2-7, with 8 bases identical to TRBD1. With V trimmed by 7 bases and J by 6 bases, 8 bases remained unmatched. CDR3 length: 13 residues. Germline loops: CDR1 ENHRY, CDR2 SYGVKD.

The chain recombines TRBV11-2 with TRBJ2-2, with 9 bases fitting TRBD2. Germline CDR1 is SGHAT and CDR2 is FQNNGV. The CDR3 runs 19 residues. Trimming took 5 bases from V and 3 from J; bases not matched to a gene: 16. The CDR3: CASSPRLAGPPGDTGELFF. The CDR3 DNA sequence: TGTGCCAGCAGCCCCCGGCTAGCGGGACCCCCGGGGGACACCGGGGAGCTGTTTTTT.

Many counts were recorded for this clonotype. J is TRBJ1-3 and V is TRBV28, with 7 bases fitting TRBD1. The germline V gene encodes CDR1 MDHEN and CDR2 SYDVKM. The CDR3 sequence is 15 residues long. V shed 5 bases and J 2 bases; nucleotides not matched to a gene: 6. The CDR3 is CASSPVGTAGNTIYF. CDR3 DNA sequence: TGTGCCAGCAGTCCAGTTGGGACAGCTGGAAACACCATATATTTT. Looking up the rest from reference TRBV28 and TRBJ1-3 gives the full variable domain: DVKVTQSSRYLVKRTGEKVFLECVQDMDHENMFWYRQDPGLGLRLIYFSYDVKMKEKGDIPEGYSVSREKKERFSLILESASTNQTSMYLCASSPVGTAGNTIYFGEGSWLTVV.

The rearrangement links TRBV3-1 to TRBJ1-1; D is unresolved. The CDR3 loop spans 14 amino acids. CDR1 and CDR2 from the germline V gene are LGHDT and YNNKEL (reference sequence). Trimming removed 2 bases at V and 3 bases at J, with 10 bases between. CDR3 nucleotides: TGTGCCAGCAGCCAAAGGTCTGAGGACACTGAAGCTTTCTTT. As protein: CASSQRSEDTEAFF.